This record looks at one TCR beta chain sequence and its context. This specimen comes from a study of cytomegalovirus exposure and HLA in healthy donors. This CDR3 contains 17 residues. Germline trimming cut 5 bases from V and 8 bases from J; bases unmatched to any gene: 15. Germline CDR1 and CDR2: SEHNR and FQNEAQ (reference sequence). PCR amplification relied on 60 Vbeta primers (plus 13 Jbeta primers). The repertoire was sequenced with immunoSEQ multiplex PCR; TCRdb's copy has only in-frame clones and lacks some. This table holds about 170,000 clones, 80% to 90% found once. The specimen was PBMCs. The TCR originated in a woman aged 18-30 years in good health and CMV-seronegative. The chain employs TRBV7-9 and TRBJ2-1, with 10 nucleotides matching TRBD1. In nucleotides, the CDR3 is TGTGCCAGCAGCCTCGAGGGCCGGGACAGGGGTGGGGATGAGCAGTTCTTC. Translating it yields CASSLEGRDRGGDEQFF.